The rows below give T cell receptor beta chains drawn from one sample of a study of early T cells in non-severe SARS-CoV-2 infection. TCRdb re-analysed the 5' RACE reads in MiXCR, keeping a single row per CDR3 protein. This table holds roughly 65,000 distinct CDR3 sequences, 9% to 15% found once. The sequenced material came from whole blood. These receptors were obtained from an adult who was a healthcare worker with PCR-confirmed SARS-CoV-2 infection or an uninfected control (not recorded which). Both conserved end residues are part of each CDR3. Each record gives: clone size, J gene, V gene, D gene, CDR3 DNA, CDR3 protein. The D gene is left open where the match is weak. The size entry is marked missing in some rows and otherwise reads once, few, many or a size class.

clone size: -; J gene: TRBJ2-5; V gene: TRBV20-1; D gene: TRBD1; CDR3 DNA: TGCAGTGCTAGAGTTGGTGGACAGGGAGAAGAGACCCAGTACTTC; CDR3 protein: CSARVGGQGEETQYF
clone size: many; J gene: TRBJ1-1; V gene: TRBV7-9; D gene: -; CDR3 DNA: TGTGCCAGCAGCTTGGGTACCGGACAGACTGAAGCTTTCTTT; CDR3 protein: CASSLGTGQTEAFF
clone size: few; J gene: TRBJ2-7; V gene: TRBV12-3/TRBV12-4; D gene: TRBD1; CDR3 DNA: TGTGCCAGCAGTTTAACGGGACAGGGGTATTACGAGCAGTACTTC; CDR3 protein: CASSLTGQGYYEQYF
clone size: many; J gene: TRBJ1-5; V gene: TRBV12-3/TRBV12-4; D gene: TRBD1; CDR3 DNA: TGTGCCAGCAGTACCCGGGACAGGGGGGCTCAGCCCCAGCATTTT; CDR3 protein: CASSTRDRGAQPQHF
clone size: -; J gene: TRBJ2-5; V gene: TRBV2; D gene: -; CDR3 DNA: TGTGCCAGTAGTCAGGTGCAAGAGACCCAGTACTTC; CDR3 protein: CASSQVQETQYF
clone size: many; J gene: TRBJ1-1; V gene: TRBV7-3; D gene: TRBD1; CDR3 DNA: TGTGCCAGCAGCCTAACAGGGGCGAACACTGAAGCTTTCTTT; CDR3 protein: CASSLTGANTEAFF
clone size: many; J gene: TRBJ2-7; V gene: TRBV12-5; D gene: TRBD2; CDR3 DNA: TGTGCTAGTGGTTTGGTGATTAGCGGGGAACCGGGCGAGCAGTACTTC; CDR3 protein: CASGLVISGEPGEQYF
clone size: -; J gene: TRBJ2-3; V gene: TRBV6-5; D gene: TRBD2; CDR3 DNA: TGTGCCAGCAGTTATGGACTAGCGGGCTCTGGGACAGATACGCAGTATTTT; CDR3 protein: CASSYGLAGSGTDTQYF
clone size: many; J gene: TRBJ2-1; V gene: TRBV12-3/TRBV12-4; D gene: TRBD2; CDR3 DNA: TGTGCCAGCAGTTTAGCCCCCGGGACTAGCGGGGGGGCTGGGAATGAGCAGTTCTTC; CDR3 protein: CASSLAPGTSGGAGNEQFF
clone size: many; J gene: TRBJ2-4; V gene: TRBV12-3/TRBV12-4; D gene: -; CDR3 DNA: TGTGCCAGCAGTTTTGGTCCCCTTGGGGGCATTCAGTACTTC; CDR3 protein: CASSFGPLGGIQYF
clone size: few; J gene: TRBJ1-1; V gene: TRBV12-3/TRBV12-4; D gene: TRBD1; CDR3 DNA: TGTGCCAGCAGTTTAAAGGGGGCCGGCACTGAAGCTTTCTTT; CDR3 protein: CASSLKGAGTEAFF
clone size: few; J gene: TRBJ1-6; V gene: TRBV3-1; D gene: -; CDR3 DNA: TGTGCCAGCAGCTCACCAGGGGTTAATTCACCCCTCCACTTT; CDR3 protein: CASSSPGVNSPLHF
clone size: many; J gene: TRBJ1-6; V gene: TRBV6-2/TRBV6-3; D gene: -; CDR3 DNA: TGTGCCAGCAGTTATTGGCTCCATTCACCCCTCCACTTT; CDR3 protein: CASSYWLHSPLHF
clone size: many; J gene: TRBJ1-2; V gene: TRBV29-1; D gene: -; CDR3 DNA: TGCAGCGTTGACTATGGCTACACCTTC; CDR3 protein: CSVDYGYTF
clone size: few; J gene: TRBJ1-3; V gene: TRBV4-3; D gene: -; CDR3 DNA: TGCGCCAGCAGCCAGACCCAGGGGACCCTCTCTGGAAACACCATATATTTT; CDR3 protein: CASSQTQGTLSGNTIYF
clone size: many; J gene: TRBJ1-2; V gene: TRBV12-3/TRBV12-4; D gene: -; CDR3 DNA: TGTGCCAGCAGTCCTCATGGAGGCAAATCGGGGGTCTATGGCTACACCTTC; CDR3 protein: CASSPHGGKSGVYGYTF
clone size: few; J gene: TRBJ2-2; V gene: TRBV20-1; D gene: -; CDR3 DNA: TGCAGTGCTAGAGCTAGAACCTTTTTGGGAGAGCTGTTTTTT; CDR3 protein: CSARARTFLGELFF
clone size: -; J gene: TRBJ1-5; V gene: TRBV5-1; D gene: TRBD1; CDR3 DNA: TGCGCCAGCAGGGGACAGGACAATCAGCCCCAGCATTTT; CDR3 protein: CASRGQDNQPQHF
clone size: -; J gene: TRBJ2-5; V gene: TRBV5-6; D gene: -; CDR3 DNA: TGTGCCAGCAGCTTGATACGACGGACCCTGGGGGAGACCCAGTACTTC; CDR3 protein: CASSLIRRTLGETQYF
clone size: -; J gene: TRBJ2-3; V gene: TRBV11-2; D gene: TRBD2; CDR3 DNA: TGTGCCAGCAGCTCCTCGGGACTAGCAGATACGCAGTATTTT; CDR3 protein: CASSSSGLADTQYF
clone size: many; J gene: TRBJ2-3; V gene: TRBV6-4; D gene: TRBD2; CDR3 DNA: TGTGCCAGCAGTGAGACTAGCGGGGGCACAGATACGCAGTATTTT; CDR3 protein: CASSETSGGTDTQYF
clone size: few; J gene: TRBJ1-1; V gene: TRBV6-1; D gene: -; CDR3 DNA: TGTGCCACACTGAGGGGGGCTTCCACTGAAGCTTTCTTT; CDR3 protein: CATLRGASTEAFF
clone size: -; J gene: TRBJ1-4; V gene: TRBV7-9; D gene: -; CDR3 DNA: TGTGCCAGCACCGAGGGGCACCCGAGGGATAATGAAAAACTGTTTTTT; CDR3 protein: CASTEGHPRDNEKLFF
clone size: -; J gene: TRBJ2-1; V gene: TRBV5-1; D gene: TRBD2; CDR3 DNA: TGCGCCAGCACTCTGCTGGTAGCGGGGGGCAGCTCCTACAATGAGCAGTTCTTC; CDR3 protein: CASTLLVAGGSSYNEQFF
clone size: -; J gene: TRBJ2-3; V gene: TRBV10-2; D gene: -; CDR3 DNA: TGCGCCAGCAGCATAGGGGACACGCAGTATTTT; CDR3 protein: CASSIGDTQYF
clone size: many; J gene: TRBJ2-7; V gene: TRBV7-2; D gene: TRBD1; CDR3 DNA: TGTGCCAGCAGCACTACCGGGACAGCATCCTACGAGCAGTACTTC; CDR3 protein: CASSTTGTASYEQYF
clone size: -; J gene: TRBJ1-3; V gene: TRBV7-3; D gene: -; CDR3 DNA: TGTGCCAGCAGCCGATCGACGGACTCTGGAAACACCATATATTTT; CDR3 protein: CASSRSTDSGNTIYF
clone size: -; J gene: TRBJ1-2; V gene: TRBV29-1; D gene: -; CDR3 DNA: TGCAGCGCCTTTGCTGGAGGCCCCGACACCTTC; CDR3 protein: CSAFAGGPDTF
clone size: -; J gene: TRBJ2-7; V gene: TRBV20-1; D gene: -; CDR3 DNA: TGCAGTGCTAGTCGGGGGATGAACGAGCAGTACTTC; CDR3 protein: CSASRGMNEQYF